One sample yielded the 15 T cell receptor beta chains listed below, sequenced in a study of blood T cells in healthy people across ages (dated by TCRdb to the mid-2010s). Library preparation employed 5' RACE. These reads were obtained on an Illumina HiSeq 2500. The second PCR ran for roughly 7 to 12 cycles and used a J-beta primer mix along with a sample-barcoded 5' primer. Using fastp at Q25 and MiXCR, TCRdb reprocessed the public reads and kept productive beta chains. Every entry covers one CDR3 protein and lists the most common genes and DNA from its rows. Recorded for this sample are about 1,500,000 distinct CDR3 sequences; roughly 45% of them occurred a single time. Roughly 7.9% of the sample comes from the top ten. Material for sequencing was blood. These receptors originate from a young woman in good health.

For the CDR3, the DNA is TGTGCCAGCAGCTTACTCTCTAGAGGTTTATCCACTGAAGCTTTCTTT. This sequence encodes CASSLLSRGLSTEAFF. The chain recombines TRBV7-3 with TRBJ1-1; no clear D. V gave up 2 bases and J gave up 4 bases, with 17 bases separating them. Germline V gene data show CDR1 as SGHTA and CDR2 as FQGTGA. The CDR3 has 16 amino acids.

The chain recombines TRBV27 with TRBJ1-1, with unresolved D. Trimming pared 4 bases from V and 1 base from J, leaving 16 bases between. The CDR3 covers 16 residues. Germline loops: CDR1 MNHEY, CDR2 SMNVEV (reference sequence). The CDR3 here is CASSSGVAAANTEAFF. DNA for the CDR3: TGTGCCAGCAGTTCAGGTGTAGCAGCCGCGAACACTGAAGCTTTCTTT.

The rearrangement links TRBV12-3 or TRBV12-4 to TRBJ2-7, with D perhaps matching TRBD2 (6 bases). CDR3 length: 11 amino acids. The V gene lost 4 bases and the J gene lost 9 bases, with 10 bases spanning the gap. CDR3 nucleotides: TGTGCCAGCAGTTCGTCTAGCGCGCAGTACTTC. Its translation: CASSSSSAQYF.

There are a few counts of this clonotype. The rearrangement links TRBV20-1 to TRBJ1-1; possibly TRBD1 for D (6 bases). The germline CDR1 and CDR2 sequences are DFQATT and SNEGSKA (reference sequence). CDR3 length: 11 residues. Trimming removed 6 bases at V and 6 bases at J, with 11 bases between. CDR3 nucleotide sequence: TGCAGTGCAGCAGGGGATTCTGAAGCTTTCTTT. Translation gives CSAAGDSEAFF.

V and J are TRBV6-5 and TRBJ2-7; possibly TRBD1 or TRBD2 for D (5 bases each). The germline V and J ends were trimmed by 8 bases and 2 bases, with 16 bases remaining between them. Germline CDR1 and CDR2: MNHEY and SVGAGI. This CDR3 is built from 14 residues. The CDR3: CASGHRGSTYEQYF. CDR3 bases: TGTGCCAGCGGTCACCGGGGCTCCACCTACGAGCAGTACTTC.

The DNA for the CDR3 is TGTGCCAGCAGTTCCTTAGGAGACGAGCAGTACTTC. Translation: CASSSLGDEQYF. The chain is built from TRBV6-2 or TRBV6-3 and TRBJ2-7; D gene uncertain. The CDR3 sequence is 12 residues long. With 4 bases removed from V and 5 bases from J, the gap between germline ends came to 9 bases. Germline lookup yields CDR1 MNHEY and CDR2 SVGEGT.

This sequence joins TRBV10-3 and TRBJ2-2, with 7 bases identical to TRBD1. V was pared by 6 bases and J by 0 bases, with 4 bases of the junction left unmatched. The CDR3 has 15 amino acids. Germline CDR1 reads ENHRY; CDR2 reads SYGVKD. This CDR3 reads CAIRTGQTNTGELFF. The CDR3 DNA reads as TGTGCCATCAGAACGGGACAGACGAACACCGGGGAGCTGTTTTTT.

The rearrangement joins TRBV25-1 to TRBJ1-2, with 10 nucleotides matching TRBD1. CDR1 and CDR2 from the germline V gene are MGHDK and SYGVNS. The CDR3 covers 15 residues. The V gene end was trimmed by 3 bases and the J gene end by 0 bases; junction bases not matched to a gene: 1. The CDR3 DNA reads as TGTGCCAGCAGTGAGGGACAGGGGCCTAACTATGGCTACACCTTC. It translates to CASSEGQGPNYGYTF.

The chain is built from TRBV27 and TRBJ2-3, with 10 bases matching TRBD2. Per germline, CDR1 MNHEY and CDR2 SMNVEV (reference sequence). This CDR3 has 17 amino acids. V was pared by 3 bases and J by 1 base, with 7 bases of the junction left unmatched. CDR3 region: CASSFPSGRGGTDTQYF. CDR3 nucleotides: TGTGCCAGCAGTTTTCCTAGCGGGAGAGGTGGCACAGATACGCAGTATTTT.

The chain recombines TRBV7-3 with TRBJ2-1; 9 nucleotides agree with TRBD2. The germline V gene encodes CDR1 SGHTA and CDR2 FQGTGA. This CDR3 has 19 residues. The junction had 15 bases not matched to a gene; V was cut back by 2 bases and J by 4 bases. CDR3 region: CASSLRPALLAGVYNEQFF. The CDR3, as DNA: TGTGCCAGCAGCTTACGCCCTGCCCTACTAGCGGGCGTTTACAATGAGCAGTTCTTC.

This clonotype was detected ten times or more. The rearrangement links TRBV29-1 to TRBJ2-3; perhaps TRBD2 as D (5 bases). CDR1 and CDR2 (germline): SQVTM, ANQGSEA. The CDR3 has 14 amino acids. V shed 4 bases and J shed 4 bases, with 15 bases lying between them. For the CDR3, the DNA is TGCAGCGTTGGTCCAGGACTGCGCCCAGATACGCAGTATTTT. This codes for CSVGPGLRPDTQYF.

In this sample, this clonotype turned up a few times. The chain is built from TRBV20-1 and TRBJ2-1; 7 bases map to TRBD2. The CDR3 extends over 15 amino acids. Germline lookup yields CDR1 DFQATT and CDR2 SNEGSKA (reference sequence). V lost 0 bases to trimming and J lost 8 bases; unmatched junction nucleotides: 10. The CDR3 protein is CSARDPAGRGDEQFF. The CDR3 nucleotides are TGCAGTGCTAGAGATCCAGCGGGGCGAGGGGATGAGCAGTTCTTC.

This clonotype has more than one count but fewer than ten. In DNA, the CDR3 is TGCGCCAGCAGCTTCACAGGGGGCAATGAAAAACTGTTTTTT. Protein: CASSFTGGNEKLFF. The rearrangement joins TRBV5-1 to TRBJ1-4, with 9 positions matching TRBD1. After removal of 2 bases from V and 5 bases from J, the junction contained 1 base not matched to a gene. CDR1 SGHRS and CDR2 YFSETQ come from the germline V gene. This CDR3 comprises 14 residues.

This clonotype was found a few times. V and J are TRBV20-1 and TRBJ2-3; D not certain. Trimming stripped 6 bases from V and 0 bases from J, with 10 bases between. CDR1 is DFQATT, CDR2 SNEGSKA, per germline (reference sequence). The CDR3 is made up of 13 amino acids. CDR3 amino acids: CSAPPPSTDTQYF. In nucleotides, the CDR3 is TGCAGTGCCCCCCCCCCTAGCACAGATACGCAGTATTTT.

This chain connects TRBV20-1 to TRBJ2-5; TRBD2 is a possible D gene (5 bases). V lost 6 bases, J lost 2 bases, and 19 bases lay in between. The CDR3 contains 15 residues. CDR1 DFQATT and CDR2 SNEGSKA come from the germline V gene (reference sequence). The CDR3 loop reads CSAALGTSKQETQYF. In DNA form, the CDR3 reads TGCAGTGCAGCCCTAGGAACTAGTAAACAAGAGACCCAGTACTTC.